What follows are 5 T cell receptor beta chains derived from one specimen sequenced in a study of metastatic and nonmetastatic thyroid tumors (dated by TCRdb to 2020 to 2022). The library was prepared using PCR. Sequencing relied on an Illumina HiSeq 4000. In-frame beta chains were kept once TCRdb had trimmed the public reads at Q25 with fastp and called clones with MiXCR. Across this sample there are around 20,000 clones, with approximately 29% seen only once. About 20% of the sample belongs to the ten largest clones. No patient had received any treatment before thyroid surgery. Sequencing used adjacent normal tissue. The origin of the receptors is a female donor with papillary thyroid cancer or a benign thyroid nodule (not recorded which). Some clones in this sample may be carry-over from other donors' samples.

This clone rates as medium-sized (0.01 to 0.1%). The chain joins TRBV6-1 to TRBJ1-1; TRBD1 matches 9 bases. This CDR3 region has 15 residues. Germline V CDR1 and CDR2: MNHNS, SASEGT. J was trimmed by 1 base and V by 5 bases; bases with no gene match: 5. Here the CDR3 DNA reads TGTGCCAGCAGTCCCGGGACAGGGCCGAACACTGAAGCTTTCTTT. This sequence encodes CASSPGTGPNTEAFF.

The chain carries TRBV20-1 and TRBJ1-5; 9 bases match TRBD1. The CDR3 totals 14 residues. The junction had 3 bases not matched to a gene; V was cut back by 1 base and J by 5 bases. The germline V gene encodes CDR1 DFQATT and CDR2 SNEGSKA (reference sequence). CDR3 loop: CSARGDRVYQPQHF. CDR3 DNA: TGCAGTGCTAGAGGGGACAGGGTCTATCAGCCCCAGCATTTT.

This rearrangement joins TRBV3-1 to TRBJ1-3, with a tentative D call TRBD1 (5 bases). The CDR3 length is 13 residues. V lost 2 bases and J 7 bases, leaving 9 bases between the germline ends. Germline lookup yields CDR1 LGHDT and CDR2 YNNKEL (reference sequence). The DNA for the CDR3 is TGTGCCAGCAGCCAAACAGGACCGAACACCATATATTTT. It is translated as CASSQTGPNTIYF.

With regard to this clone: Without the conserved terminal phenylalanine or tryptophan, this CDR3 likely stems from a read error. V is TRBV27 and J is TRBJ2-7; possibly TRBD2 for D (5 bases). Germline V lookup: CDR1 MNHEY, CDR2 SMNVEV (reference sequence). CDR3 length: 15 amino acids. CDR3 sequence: CGSTSLRRFGHEQYI. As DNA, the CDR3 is TGTGGCAGCACTTCTCTTCGGAGGTTTGGCCACGAGCAGTACATC.

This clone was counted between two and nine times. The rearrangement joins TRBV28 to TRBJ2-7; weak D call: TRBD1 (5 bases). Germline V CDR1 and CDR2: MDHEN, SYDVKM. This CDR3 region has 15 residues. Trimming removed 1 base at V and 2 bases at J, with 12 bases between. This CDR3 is CASSLSAGLTYEQYF. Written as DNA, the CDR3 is TGTGCCAGCAGTTTATCGGCAGGGTTAACCTACGAGCAGTACTTC.